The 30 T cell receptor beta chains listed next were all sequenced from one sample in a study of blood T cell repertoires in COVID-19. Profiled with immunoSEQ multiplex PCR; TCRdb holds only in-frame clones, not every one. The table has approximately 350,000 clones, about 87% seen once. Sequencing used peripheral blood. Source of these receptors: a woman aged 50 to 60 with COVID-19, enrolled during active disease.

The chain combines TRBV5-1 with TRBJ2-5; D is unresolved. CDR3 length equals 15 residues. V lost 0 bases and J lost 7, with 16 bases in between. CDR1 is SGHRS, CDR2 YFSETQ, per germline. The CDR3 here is CASSLVGPTLGTQYF. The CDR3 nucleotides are TGCGCCAGCAGCTTGGTTGGTCCGACACTCGGGACCCAGTACTTC. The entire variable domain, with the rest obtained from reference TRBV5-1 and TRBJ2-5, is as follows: KAGVTQTPRYLIKTRGQQVTLSCSPISGHRSVSWYQQTPGQGLQFLFEYFSETQRNKGNFPGRFSGRQFSNSRSEMNVSTLELGDSALYLCASSLVGPTLGTQYFGPGTRLLVL.

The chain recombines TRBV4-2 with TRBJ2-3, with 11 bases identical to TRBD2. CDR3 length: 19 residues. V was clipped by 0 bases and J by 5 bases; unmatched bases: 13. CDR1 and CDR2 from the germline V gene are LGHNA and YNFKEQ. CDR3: CASSQDSGVLAGERDTQYF. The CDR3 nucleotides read TGTGCCAGCAGCCAAGATTCCGGCGTACTAGCGGGAGAACGAGATACGCAGTATTTT.

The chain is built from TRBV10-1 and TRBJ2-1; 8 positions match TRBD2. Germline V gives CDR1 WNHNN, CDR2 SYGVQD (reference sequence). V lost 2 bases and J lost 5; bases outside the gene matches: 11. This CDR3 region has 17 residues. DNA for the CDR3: TGCGCCAGCAGTGAGAACCAGGGACTAGGAGGCAACAATGAGCAGTTCTTC. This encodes CASSENQGLGGNNEQFF.

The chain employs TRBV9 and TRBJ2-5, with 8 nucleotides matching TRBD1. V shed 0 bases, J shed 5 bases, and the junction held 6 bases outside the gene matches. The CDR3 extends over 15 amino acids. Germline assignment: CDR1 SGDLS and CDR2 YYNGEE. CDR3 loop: CASSVGAGGTETQYF. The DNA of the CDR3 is TGTGCCAGCAGCGTAGGGGCAGGGGGCACGGAGACCCAGTACTTC.

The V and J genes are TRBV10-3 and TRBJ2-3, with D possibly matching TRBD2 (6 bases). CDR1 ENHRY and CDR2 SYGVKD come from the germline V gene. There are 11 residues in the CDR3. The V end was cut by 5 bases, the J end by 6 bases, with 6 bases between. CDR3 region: CAISSGDTQYF. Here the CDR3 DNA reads TGTGCCATCAGTAGCGGGGATACGCAGTATTTT.

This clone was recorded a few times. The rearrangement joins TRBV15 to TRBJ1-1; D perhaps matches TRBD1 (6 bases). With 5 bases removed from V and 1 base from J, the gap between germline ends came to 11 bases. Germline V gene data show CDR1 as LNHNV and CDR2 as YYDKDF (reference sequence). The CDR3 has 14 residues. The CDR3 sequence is CATSEGGENTEAFF. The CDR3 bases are TGTGCCACCAGCGAGGGGGGGGAGAACACTGAAGCTTTCTTT.

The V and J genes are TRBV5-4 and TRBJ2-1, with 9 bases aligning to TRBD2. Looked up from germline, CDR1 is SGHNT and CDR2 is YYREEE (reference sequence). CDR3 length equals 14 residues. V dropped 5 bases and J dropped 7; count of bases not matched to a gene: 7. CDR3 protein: CASRRAGGSNEQFF. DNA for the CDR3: TGTGCCAGCAGGCGAGCGGGAGGATCGAATGAGCAGTTCTTC.

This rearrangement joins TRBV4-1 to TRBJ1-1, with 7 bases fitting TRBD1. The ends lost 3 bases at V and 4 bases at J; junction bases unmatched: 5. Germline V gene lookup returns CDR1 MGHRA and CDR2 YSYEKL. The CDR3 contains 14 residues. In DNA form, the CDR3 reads TGCGCCAGCAGCCATCCGACAGGGCCCACTGAAGCTTTCTTT. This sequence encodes CASSHPTGPTEAFF.

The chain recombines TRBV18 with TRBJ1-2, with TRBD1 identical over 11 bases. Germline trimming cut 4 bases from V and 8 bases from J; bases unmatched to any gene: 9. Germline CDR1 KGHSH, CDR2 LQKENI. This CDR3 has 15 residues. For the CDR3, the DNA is TGTGCCAGCTCACGGGAGGACAGGGGGCTAATCGGCTACACCTTC. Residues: CASSREDRGLIGYTF.

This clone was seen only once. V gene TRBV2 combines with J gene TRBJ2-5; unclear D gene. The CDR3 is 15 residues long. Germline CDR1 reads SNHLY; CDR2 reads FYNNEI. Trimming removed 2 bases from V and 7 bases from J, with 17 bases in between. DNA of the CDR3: TGTGCCAGCAGTGAATCGAACTTAGCTCCCGGGACCCAGTACTTC. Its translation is CASSESNLAPGTQYF.

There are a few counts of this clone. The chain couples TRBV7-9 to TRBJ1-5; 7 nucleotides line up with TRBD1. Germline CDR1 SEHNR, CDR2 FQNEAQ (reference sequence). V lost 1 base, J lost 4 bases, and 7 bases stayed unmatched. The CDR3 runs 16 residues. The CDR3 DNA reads TGTGCCAGCAGCTTAGGGGTGGGACAGCCGAATCAGCCCCAGCATTTT. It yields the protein CASSLGVGQPNQPQHF.

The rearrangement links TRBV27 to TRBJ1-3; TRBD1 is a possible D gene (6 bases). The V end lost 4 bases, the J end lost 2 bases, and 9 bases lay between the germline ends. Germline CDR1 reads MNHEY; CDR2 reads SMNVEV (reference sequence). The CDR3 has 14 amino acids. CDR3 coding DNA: TGTGCCAGCAGTTCACAGGGCACTGGAAACACCATATATTTT. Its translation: CASSSQGTGNTIYF.

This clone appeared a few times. The CDR3 here is CASSLGLLRDRDEQFF. The CDR3 nucleotides read TGCGCCAGCAGCTTGGGGCTTCTGCGGGATAGGGATGAGCAGTTCTTC. The chain links TRBV5-1 to TRBJ2-1, with D perhaps matching TRBD2 (6 bases). Germline V CDR1 and CDR2: SGHRS, YFSETQ. The ends were cut back, 0 bases at V and 8 bases at J, with 18 bases in the middle. The CDR3 contains 16 residues.

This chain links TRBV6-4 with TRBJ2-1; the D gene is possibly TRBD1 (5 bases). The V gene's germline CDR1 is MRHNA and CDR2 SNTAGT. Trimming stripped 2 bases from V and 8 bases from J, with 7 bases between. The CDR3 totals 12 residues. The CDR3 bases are TGTGCCAGCAGTGACGGGGCAGATGAGCAGTTCTTC. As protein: CASSDGADEQFF.

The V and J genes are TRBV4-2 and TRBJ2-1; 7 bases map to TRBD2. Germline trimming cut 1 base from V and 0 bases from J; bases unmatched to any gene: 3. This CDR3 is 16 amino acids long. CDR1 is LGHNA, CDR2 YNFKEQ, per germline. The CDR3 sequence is CASSQGLAGSYNEQFF. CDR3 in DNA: TGTGCCAGCAGCCAAGGGTTAGCGGGCTCCTACAATGAGCAGTTCTTC.

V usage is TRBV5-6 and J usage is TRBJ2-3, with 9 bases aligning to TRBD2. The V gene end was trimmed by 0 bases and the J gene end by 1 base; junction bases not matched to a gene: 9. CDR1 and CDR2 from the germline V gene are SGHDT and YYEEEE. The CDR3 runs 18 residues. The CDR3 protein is CASSLVAGAYFRTDTQYF. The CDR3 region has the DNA TGTGCCAGCAGCTTGGTAGCGGGAGCTTATTTTCGCACAGATACGCAGTATTTT.

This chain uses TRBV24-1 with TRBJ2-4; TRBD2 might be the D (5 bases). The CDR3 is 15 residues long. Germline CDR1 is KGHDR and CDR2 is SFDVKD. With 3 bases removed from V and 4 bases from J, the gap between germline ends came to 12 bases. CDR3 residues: CATSDPRRGKNIQYF. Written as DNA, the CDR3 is TGTGCCACCAGTGATCCGAGGAGAGGGAAAAACATTCAGTACTTC.

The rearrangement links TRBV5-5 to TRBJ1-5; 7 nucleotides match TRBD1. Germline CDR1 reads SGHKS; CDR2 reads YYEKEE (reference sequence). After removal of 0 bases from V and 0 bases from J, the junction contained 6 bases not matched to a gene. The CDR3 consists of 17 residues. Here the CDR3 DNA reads TGTGCCAGCAGCTTGGGATCGGACAGGTATAGCAATCAGCCCCAGCATTTT. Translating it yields CASSLGSDRYSNQPQHF. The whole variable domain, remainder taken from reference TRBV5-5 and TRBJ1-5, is DAGVTQSPTHLIKTRGQQVTLRCSPISGHKSVSWYQQVLGQGPQFIFQYYEKEERGRGNFPDRFSARQFPNYSSELNVNALLLGDSALYLCASSLGSDRYSNQPQHFGDGTRLSIL.

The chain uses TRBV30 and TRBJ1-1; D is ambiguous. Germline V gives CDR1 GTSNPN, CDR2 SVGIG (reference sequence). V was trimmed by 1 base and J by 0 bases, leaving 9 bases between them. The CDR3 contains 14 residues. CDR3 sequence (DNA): TGTGCCTGGAGTGGCAGACACATGAACACTGAAGCTTTCTTT. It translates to CAWSGRHMNTEAFF.

The CDR3: CATSRVTGFNTEAFF. The CDR3 coding sequence is TGTGCCACCAGCAGAGTTACAGGGTTTAACACTGAAGCTTTCTTT. The rearrangement uses TRBV15 and TRBJ1-1; possible D gene TRBD1, 6 bases. Germline CDR1 and CDR2: LNHNV and YYDKDF (reference sequence). V lost 1 base, J lost 2 bases, and 11 bases lay in between. The CDR3 has 15 residues.

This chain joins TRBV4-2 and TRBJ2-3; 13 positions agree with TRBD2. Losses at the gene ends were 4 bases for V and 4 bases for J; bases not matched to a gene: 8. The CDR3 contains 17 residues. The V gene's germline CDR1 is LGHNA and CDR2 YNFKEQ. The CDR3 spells CASSLVGLAGPADTQYF. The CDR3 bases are TGTGCCAGCAGCCTCGTGGGACTAGCGGGACCGGCAGATACGCAGTATTTT.

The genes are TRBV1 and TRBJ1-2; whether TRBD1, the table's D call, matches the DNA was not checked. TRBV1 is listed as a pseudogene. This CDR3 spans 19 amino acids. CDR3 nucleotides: TGCACCAGCAGCCCGGACAGGCGCCCACTCCGTCCTCCGGCCTATGGCTACACCTTC. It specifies CTSSPDRRPLRPPAYGYTF.

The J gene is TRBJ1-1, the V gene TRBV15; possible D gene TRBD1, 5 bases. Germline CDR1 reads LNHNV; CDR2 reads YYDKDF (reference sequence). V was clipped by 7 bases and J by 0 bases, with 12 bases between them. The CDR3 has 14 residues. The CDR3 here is CATNEGVLNTEAFF. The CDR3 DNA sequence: TGTGCCACCAACGAAGGGGTTCTGAACACTGAAGCTTTCTTT.

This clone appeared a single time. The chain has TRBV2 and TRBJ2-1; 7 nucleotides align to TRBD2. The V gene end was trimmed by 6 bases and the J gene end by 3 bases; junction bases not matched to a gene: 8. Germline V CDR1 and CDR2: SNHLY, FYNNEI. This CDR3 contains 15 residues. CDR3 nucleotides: TGTGCCAGCAGCCCCCGGGACTACCACTACAATGAGCAGTTCTTC. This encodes CASSPRDYHYNEQFF.

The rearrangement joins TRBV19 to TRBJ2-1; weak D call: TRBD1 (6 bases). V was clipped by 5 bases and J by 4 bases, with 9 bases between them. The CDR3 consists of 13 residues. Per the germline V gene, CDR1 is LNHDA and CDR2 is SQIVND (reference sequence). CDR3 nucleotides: TGTGCCAGTAGTGTGGACAGTTACAATGAGCAGTTCTTC. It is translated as CASSVDSYNEQFF. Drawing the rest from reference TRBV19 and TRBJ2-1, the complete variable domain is DGGITQSPKYLFRKEGQNVTLSCEQNLNHDAMYWYRQDPGQGLRLIYYSQIVNDFQKGDIAEGYSVSREKKESFPLTVTSAQKNPTAFYLCASSVDSYNEQFFGPGTRLTVL.

The CDR3 DNA is TGCGCCAGCACCCAACTGTGGGCAGGGAACACTGAAGCTTTCTTT. As protein: CASTQLWAGNTEAFF. The chain recombines TRBV5-1 with TRBJ1-1; D unresolved. This CDR3 has 15 residues. Germline loops: CDR1 SGHRS, CDR2 YFSETQ. Between the trimmed V and J ends, which lost 6 bases and 1 base, there was a span of 16 bases.

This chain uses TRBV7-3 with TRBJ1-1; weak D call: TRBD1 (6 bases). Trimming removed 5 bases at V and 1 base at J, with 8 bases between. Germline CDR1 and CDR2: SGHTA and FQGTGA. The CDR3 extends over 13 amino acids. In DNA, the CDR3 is TGTGCCAGCAGCCTCAGGGGGAACACTGAAGCTTTCTTT. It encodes CASSLRGNTEAFF.

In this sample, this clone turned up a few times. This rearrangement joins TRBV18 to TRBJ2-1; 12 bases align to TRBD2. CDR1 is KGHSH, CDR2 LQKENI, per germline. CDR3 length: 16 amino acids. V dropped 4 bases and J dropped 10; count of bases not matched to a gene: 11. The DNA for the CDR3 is TGTGCCAGCTCACTTGGCGCTAGCGGGAGGGCCAAGGAGCAGTTCTTC. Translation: CASSLGASGRAKEQFF.

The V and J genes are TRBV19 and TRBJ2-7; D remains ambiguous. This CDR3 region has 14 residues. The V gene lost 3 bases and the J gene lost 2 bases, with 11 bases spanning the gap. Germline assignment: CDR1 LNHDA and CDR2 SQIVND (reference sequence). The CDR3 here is CASSIRQAPYEQYF. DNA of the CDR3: TGTGCCAGTAGTATCCGGCAGGCTCCCTACGAGCAGTACTTC.

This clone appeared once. The CDR3 nucleotides are TGTGCCAGCAGCTTAGGGGACAGGTCTCAAGAGACCCAGTACTTC. Its protein product is CASSLGDRSQETQYF. The rearrangement links TRBV5-8 to TRBJ2-5, with 8 bases that match TRBD1. V was clipped by 2 bases and J by 2 bases; unmatched bases: 5. The V gene's germline CDR1 is SGHTS and CDR2 YDEGEE. This CDR3 is built from 15 residues.